These 14 T cell receptor beta chains came from one sample sequenced in a study of blood T cell repertoires in COVID-19. Clones were read by immunoSEQ multiplex PCR, and TCRdb kept only the in-frame ones, dropping some. The profile shows 84,000 or so clones, about 78% of them singletons. The sample comprised peripheral blood. These TCRs come from a man in his sixties with COVID-19, enrolled during active disease.

V usage is TRBV6-1 and J usage is TRBJ2-2, with D perhaps TRBD1 (5 bases). V was pared by 1 base and J by 4 bases, with 7 bases between. This CDR3 has 14 residues. Per germline, CDR1 MNHNS and CDR2 SASEGT. This chain's CDR3 is CASSEGTITGELFF. CDR3 nucleotides: TGTGCCAGCAGTGAAGGGACAATCACCGGGGAGCTGTTTTTT.

The chain uses TRBV2 and TRBJ2-7, with 7 bases matching TRBD2. The germline V gene has CDR1 SNHLY and CDR2 FYNNEI. The trim removed 7 bases at V and 5 bases at J, leaving 11 bases unmatched. There are 14 residues in the CDR3. The CDR3 nucleotides are TGTGCCAGCACCGGGAACGGGAGGAACGACGAGCAGTACTTC. This gives the protein CASTGNGRNDEQYF.

The rearrangement joins TRBV5-1 to TRBJ1-1; 8 positions match TRBD1. Germline values: CDR1 SGHRS, CDR2 YFSETQ. The CDR3 runs 13 residues. V lost 4 bases to trimming and J lost 4 bases; unmatched junction nucleotides: 3. In nucleotides, the CDR3 is TGCGCCAGCAGCGTAGACAGGGGCACTGAAGCTTTCTTT. This codes for CASSVDRGTEAFF.

This clone occurred a few times. The gene calls are TRBV5-1 and TRBJ2-6, with a weak D call TRBD2 (6 bases). Trimming took off 2 bases at V and 0 bases at J, with 9 bases between the two ends. The CDR3 has 16 residues. Germline loops: CDR1 SGHRS, CDR2 YFSETQ. CDR3 region: CASSFSGSSGANVLTF. The CDR3, as DNA: TGCGCCAGCAGCTTTAGCGGCTCCTCTGGGGCCAACGTCCTGACTTTC.

This clone was seen only once. CDR3 in DNA: TGTGCCAGCAGTCGGACAGGGAACACCGGGGAGCTGTTTTTT. Its protein is CASSRTGNTGELFF. This sequence joins TRBV6-5 and TRBJ2-2, with 7 nucleotides matching TRBD1. CDR1 and CDR2 from the germline V gene are MNHEY and SVGAGI. CDR3 length: 14 residues. The V and J ends lost 5 bases and 1 base, in that order; junction bases with no gene match: 1.

V and J are TRBV11-2 and TRBJ1-1; D might be TRBD1 (5 bases). Germline-derived CDR1 and CDR2 are SGHAT and FQNNGV. The CDR3 length is 14 residues. The V end was cut by 2 bases, the J end by 5 bases, with 12 bases between. CDR3 sequence reads: CASSLWGEGTEAFF. The DNA of the CDR3 is TGTGCCAGCAGCTTATGGGGGGAGGGGACTGAAGCTTTCTTT.

The chain has TRBV27 and TRBJ2-1; TRBD2 agrees at 8 bases. In germline, CDR1 is MNHEY, CDR2 SMNVEV (reference sequence). This CDR3 comprises 14 residues. The junction had 3 bases not matched to a gene; V was cut back by 5 bases and J by 3 bases. CDR3 loop: CASSNGGDYNEQFF. In DNA form, the CDR3 reads TGTGCCAGCAGTAACGGGGGGGACTACAATGAGCAGTTCTTC.

The CDR3 DNA reads TGCGCCAGCCGGGACAGGGATTCTAACAGCAATCAGCCCCAGCATTTT. Its protein is CASRDRDSNSNQPQHF. The gene calls are TRBV10-1 and TRBJ1-5, with 9 bases that match TRBD1. CDR1 WNHNN and CDR2 SYGVQD come from the germline V gene (reference sequence). Unmatched junction bases numbered 9, after V lost 8 bases and J lost 1 base. The CDR3 runs 16 residues.

This clone was detected only a few times. The chain is built from TRBV7-3 and TRBJ2-2, with D perhaps matching TRBD2 (6 bases). The length of the CDR3 is 15 residues. Germline values: CDR1 SGHTA, CDR2 FQGTGA. Trimming stripped 5 bases from V and 5 bases from J, with 15 bases between. CDR3 DNA: TGTGCCAGCAGCCCCCAGGGCGGAGGGACCGGGGAGCTGTTTTTT. Its translation is CASSPQGGGTGELFF.

This chain uses TRBV28 with TRBJ2-3; TRBD2 aligns across 11 bases. The CDR3 loop spans 16 amino acids. The V and J ends lost 7 bases and 2 bases, in that order; junction bases with no gene match: 8. Per germline, CDR1 MDHEN and CDR2 SYDVKM. CDR3 in amino acids: CASNPSGGRFTDTQYF. The CDR3 bases are TGTGCCAGCAACCCTAGCGGGGGGCGCTTCACAGATACGCAGTATTTT.

This clone has just a few counts. The rearrangement uses TRBV19 and TRBJ2-1; 7 bases are shared with TRBD2. The CDR3 is 13 residues long. V gave up 5 bases and J gave up 5 bases; unmatched junction bases: 3. Germline assignment: CDR1 LNHDA and CDR2 SQIVND (reference sequence). CDR3 sequence reads: CASSPTSDNEQFF. The CDR3 coding sequence is TGTGCCAGTAGTCCCACTAGCGACAATGAGCAGTTCTTC.

J is TRBJ2-5 and V is TRBV5-1; 10 bases map to TRBD2. There are 15 residues in the CDR3. The germline CDR1 and CDR2 sequences are SGHRS and YFSETQ. Unmatched junction bases numbered 8, after V lost 5 bases and J lost 4 bases. For the CDR3, the DNA is TGCGCCAGCAGAGTAGCGGGGGGCGAGGGAGAGACCCAGTACTTC. It encodes CASRVAGGEGETQYF.

The chain is built from TRBV4-1 and TRBJ1-5; no reliable D call. The CDR3 contains 14 residues. Germline CDR1 is MGHRA and CDR2 is YSYEKL. V dropped 4 bases and J dropped 4 bases, with 11 bases sitting between them. CDR3 sequence: CASSRTEGNQPQHF. The CDR3 DNA reads as TGCGCCAGCAGCCGAACGGAGGGTAATCAGCCCCAGCATTTT.

The chain uses TRBV18 and TRBJ1-5, with D perhaps matching TRBD1 (5 bases). This CDR3 contains 15 residues. The ends were cut back, 0 bases at V and 3 bases at J, with 9 bases in the middle. The germline V gene encodes CDR1 KGHSH and CDR2 LQKENI. The CDR3 region is CASSPPGGVNQPQHF. The CDR3, as DNA: TGTGCCAGCTCACCACCTGGGGGGGTCAATCAGCCCCAGCATTTT.